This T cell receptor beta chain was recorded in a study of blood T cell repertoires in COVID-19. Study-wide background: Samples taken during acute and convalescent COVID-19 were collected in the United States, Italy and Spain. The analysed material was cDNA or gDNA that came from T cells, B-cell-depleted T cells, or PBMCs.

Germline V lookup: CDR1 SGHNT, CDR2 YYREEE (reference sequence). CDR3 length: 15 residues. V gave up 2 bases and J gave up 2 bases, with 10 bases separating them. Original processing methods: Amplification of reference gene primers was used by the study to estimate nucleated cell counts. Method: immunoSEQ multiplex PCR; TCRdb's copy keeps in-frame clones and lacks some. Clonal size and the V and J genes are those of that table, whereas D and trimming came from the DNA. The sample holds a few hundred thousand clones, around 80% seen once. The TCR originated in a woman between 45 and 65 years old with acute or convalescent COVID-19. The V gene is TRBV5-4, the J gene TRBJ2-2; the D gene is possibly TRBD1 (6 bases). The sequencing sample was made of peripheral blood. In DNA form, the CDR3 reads TGTGCCAGCAGCTTAGGGGGAATCAACACCGGGGAGCTGTTTTTT. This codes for CASSLGGINTGELFF.